A single T cell receptor beta chain is shown here with its context. After removal of 5 bases from V and 1 base from J, the junction contained 5 bases not matched to a gene. CDR3 length: 15 amino acids. Germline V CDR1 and CDR2: SNHLY, FYNNEI. The sample comes from a study of T cells in Graves' hyperthyroidism and ophthalmopathy. In the study overall: At initial diagnosis, before any treatment had begun, peripheral blood was obtained.

Using RNA transcripts as the source, TCR beta CDR3 regions were amplified. The TCR CDR3 first-round RT-PCR relied on the HTBI primer set. TCRdb itself ran the multiplex PCR reads through MiXCR, one entry per CDR3 protein. The table records roughly 800,000 distinct CDR3 sequences, 35% to 40% of them present only once. The rearrangement uses TRBV2 and TRBJ1-2, with 9 nucleotides matching TRBD1. The specimen sequenced was blood. The sequence was collected from a man between 18 and 35 years old with Graves' hyperthyroidism. The CDR3 DNA sequence: TGTGCCAGCAGTCTGGGGACAGGGAGTAACTATGGCTACACCTTC. Protein product: CASSLGTGSNYGYTF.